The following is a T cell receptor beta chain sequence with its context. Its specificity is not known. The data were obtained in a study of T cell responses to AZD1222 COVID-19 vaccine. Germline CDR1 and CDR2: MNHEY and SVGEGT. The CDR3 contains 12 residues. The V end lost 2 bases, the J end lost 6 bases, and 5 bases lay between the germline ends. Findings of the study overall: Just a handful of people given AZD1222 tested seropositive at baseline. Close to half of all spike-specific TCRs reportedly target regions of the variants that are unmutated. Spike-wide coverage was observed for vaccine-associated CD4 TCRs, with dominant responses at 160-218 and 743-854.

Sequenced by immunoSEQ multiplex PCR; TCRdb stores in-frame clones only, minus some. The sample has approximately 160,000 clones; roughly nine tenths are singletons. This TCR came from an adult who received the AZD1222 COVID-19 vaccine. This sequence joins TRBV6-2 or TRBV6-3 and TRBJ1-5; D gene unclear. The sequences come from peripheral blood, collected 28 days after the second AZD1222 dose. The CDR3 bases are TGTGCCAGCAGTTACCCCGCTCAGCCCCAGCATTTT. Protein: CASSYPAQPQHF.